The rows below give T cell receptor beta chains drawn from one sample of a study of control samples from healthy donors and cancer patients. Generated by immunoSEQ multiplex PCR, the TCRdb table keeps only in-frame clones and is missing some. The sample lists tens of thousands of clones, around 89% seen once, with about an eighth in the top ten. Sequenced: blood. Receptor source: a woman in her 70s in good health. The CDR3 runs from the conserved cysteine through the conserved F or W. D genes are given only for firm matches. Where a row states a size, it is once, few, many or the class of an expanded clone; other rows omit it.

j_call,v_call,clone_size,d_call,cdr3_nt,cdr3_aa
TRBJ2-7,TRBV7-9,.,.,TGTGCCAGCAGCTTATATAGCAGGGGTAAGAACGAGCAGTACTTC,CASSLYSRGKNEQYF
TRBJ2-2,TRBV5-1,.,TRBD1,TGCGCCAGCAGGGCCGGGACAGGGGCGGTCGGGGAGCTGTTTTTT,CASRAGTGAVGELFF
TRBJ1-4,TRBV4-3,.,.,TGCGCCAGCAGCCAAGACCTTATGGGACACCAGAATAATGAAAAACTGTTTTTT,CASSQDLMGHQNNEKLFF
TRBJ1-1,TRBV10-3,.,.,TGTGCCATCAGTGGGGGTGGGAACACTGAAGCTTTCTTT,CAISGGGNTEAFF
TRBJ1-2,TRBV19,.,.,TGTGCCAGTAGTCGAAACAGGAACGAGGGCTATGGCTACACCTTC,CASSRNRNEGYGYTF
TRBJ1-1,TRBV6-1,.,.,TGTGCCAGCAGTGAAGTTAGGAACACTGAAGCTTTCTTT,CASSEVRNTEAFF
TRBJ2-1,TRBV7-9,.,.,TGTGCCAGCAGTCCGATTGACAGTTTCGGGGAGCAGTTCTTC,CASSPIDSFGEQFF
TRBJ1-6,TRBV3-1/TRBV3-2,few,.,TGTGCCAGCAGCCAAGTTAAGTCGAATTCACCCCTCCACTTT,CASSQVKSNSPLHF
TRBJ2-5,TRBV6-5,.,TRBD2,TGTGCCAGCAGTTACTCGAGGGGAGGGAAAGAGACCCAGTACTTC,CASSYSRGGKETQYF
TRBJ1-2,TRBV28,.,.,TGTGCCACCGGGGTGGGGGGAGGCTACACCTTC,CATGVGGGYTF
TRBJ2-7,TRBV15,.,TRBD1,TGTGCCACCAGCAGAGATCGGGACAGCTTCTACGAGCAGTACTTC,CATSRDRDSFYEQYF
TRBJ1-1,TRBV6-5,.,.,TGTGCCAGCAGAAGAGTCCATGCCGGGAACACTGAAGCTTTCTTT,CASRRVHAGNTEAFF
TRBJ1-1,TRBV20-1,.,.,TGCAGTGCTAGTAGGGCTGAAGCTTTCTTT,CSASRAEAFF
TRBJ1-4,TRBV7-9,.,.,TGTGCCAGCAGCTTAAGGCCAACTAATGAAAAACTGTTTTTT,CASSLRPTNEKLFF
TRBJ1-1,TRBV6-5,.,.,TGTGCCAGCGGCCAGGCCGGGGTCGGAACAGAAGCTTTCTTT,CASGQAGVGTEAFF
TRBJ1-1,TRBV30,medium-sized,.,TGTGCCTGGAGTTTTGGCAGAAAGGACACTGAAGCTTTCTTT,CAWSFGRKDTEAFF
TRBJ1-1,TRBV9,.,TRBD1,TGTGCCAGCAGCGAAGGGACAGGTTCGAACACTGAAGCTTTCTTT,CASSEGTGSNTEAFF
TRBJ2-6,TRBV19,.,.,TGTGCCAGTAGTATGGCCCCGGGTGGGGCCAACGTCCTGACTTTC,CASSMAPGGANVLTF
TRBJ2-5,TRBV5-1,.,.,TGCGCCAGCAGCTTCCGGGGGGCCCTCCAAGAGACCCAGTACTTC,CASSFRGALQETQYF
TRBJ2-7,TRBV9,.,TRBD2,TGTGCCAGCAGCGTAGAAAGCGGGAACTACGAGCAGTACTTC,CASSVESGNYEQYF